This is a list of T cell receptor beta chains from one sample in a study of blood T cell repertoires in COVID-19. Profiled with immunoSEQ multiplex PCR; TCRdb holds only in-frame clones, not every one. The sample lists 40,000 to 45,000 clones; roughly nine tenths were seen once. Sequences were obtained from peripheral blood. The origin of the receptors is a human donor in a cohort sampled during active COVID-19. The CDR3 runs from the conserved cysteine through the conserved F or W. The D gene is left open where the match is weak. The listing skips clone size in some rows; elsewhere it reads once, few, many or a size class.

TRBD1	TRBV7-8	-	TRBJ2-7	CASSRGDREYEQYF	TGTGCCAGCAGTAGGGGCGACAGGGAGTACGAGCAGTACTTC
-	TRBV5-6	-	TRBJ2-5	CASSLAGKETQYF	TGTGCCAGCAGCTTGGCAGGAAAAGAGACCCAGTACTTC
-	TRBV11-2	-	TRBJ2-3	CASSSPRAYSDDTQYF	TGTGCCAGCAGCTCCCCCCGGGCCTATAGCGACGATACGCAGTATTTT
TRBD1	TRBV10-3	-	TRBJ1-5	CAISASRPGTAHSNQPQHF	TGTGCCATCAGTGCTAGTAGACCCGGGACAGCTCATAGCAATCAGCCCCAGCATTTT
-	TRBV3-1/TRBV3-2	-	TRBJ2-1	CASSQDLALSYNEQFF	TGTGCCAGCAGCCAAGATCTCGCACTTTCCTACAATGAGCAGTTCTTC
-	TRBV7-2	-	TRBJ2-1	CASSQGVGGQFF	TGTGCCAGCAGCCAAGGGGTGGGAGGGCAGTTCTTC
-	TRBV11-2	few	TRBJ1-6	CASSFPGANSPLHF	TGTGCCAGCAGCTTTCCAGGGGCGAATTCACCCCTCCACTTT
-	TRBV4-1	-	TRBJ2-5	CASSRAGAETQYF	TGCGCCAGCAGCCGGGCGGGGGCGGAGACCCAGTACTTC
TRBD1	TRBV18	-	TRBJ1-4	CASSPADRGRRDEKLFF	TGTGCCAGCTCACCCGCGGACAGGGGGCGGCGGGATGAAAAACTGTTTTTT
TRBD2	TRBV6-5	once	TRBJ2-3	CASSYIAGGRTDTQYF	TGTGCCAGCAGTTACATAGCGGGGGGGAGGACAGATACGCAGTATTTT
-	TRBV18	-	TRBJ2-2	CASSPAGIGELFF	TGTGCCAGCTCACCAGCGGGCATCGGGGAGCTGTTTTTT
-	TRBV25-1	-	TRBJ1-6	CASTLSGGYNSPLHF	TGTGCCAGTACTTTGTCAGGTGGATATAATTCACCCCTCCACTTT
-	TRBV15	-	TRBJ2-7	CATSRDRSGGNEQYF	TGTGCCACCAGCAGAGATCGCTCAGGGGGGAACGAGCAGTACTTC
TRBD2	TRBV6-5	-	TRBJ2-3	CASGLAASTDTQYF	TGTGCCAGCGGACTAGCGGCTAGCACAGATACGCAGTATTTT
TRBD1	TRBV2	-	TRBJ1-5	CASSDGQGGQPQHF	TGTGCCAGCAGTGACGGCCAGGGGGGTCAGCCCCAGCATTTT
TRBD1	TRBV12-5	-	TRBJ2-2	CASEQGAGTGELFF	TGTGCTAGTGAACAGGGGGCGGGCACCGGGGAGCTGTTTTTT
-	TRBV29-1	-	TRBJ2-5	CSVAQGPETQYF	TGCAGCGTTGCCCAGGGTCCAGAGACCCAGTACTTC
-	TRBV20-1	-	TRBJ1-2	CSASRRGAGYTF	TGCAGTGCGAGTCGGCGGGGCGCAGGCTACACCTTC
-	TRBV5-8	few	TRBJ1-5	CASSIQGYSNQPQHF	TGTGCCAGCAGCATCCAGGGTTATAGCAATCAGCCCCAGCATTTT
-	TRBV20-1	few	TRBJ2-7	CSAPDRDEQYF	TGCAGTGCTCCCGACCGGGACGAGCAGTACTTC
TRBD2	TRBV2	-	TRBJ2-3	CASSEALLGGSSQYF	TGTGCCAGCAGTGAAGCGCTTCTTGGCGGGAGTTCGCAGTATTTT
-	TRBV2	few	TRBJ1-3	CASRPQGPGNTIYF	TGTGCCAGCAGACCGCAGGGCCCTGGAAACACCATATATTTT
-	TRBV6-5	-	TRBJ2-3	CASSSPGGDDTQYF	TGTGCCAGCAGTTCCCCCGGGGGAGACGATACGCAGTATTTT
-	TRBV3-1/TRBV3-2	-	TRBJ2-5	CASSQPDRRTRETQYF	TGTGCCAGCAGCCAACCCGACAGGCGGACACGAGAGACCCAGTACTTC
-	TRBV6-5	-	TRBJ2-7	CASSSPGLTYEQYF	TGTGCCAGCAGTTCCCCGGGACTCACATACGAGCAGTACTTC
TRBD1	TRBV2	-	TRBJ2-2	CASRGTGGTGELFF	TGTGCCAGCAGGGGGACAGGGGGCACCGGGGAGCTGTTTTTT
-	TRBV5-6	once	TRBJ1-5	CASSLALHQPQHF	TGTGCCAGCAGCTTGGCCCTACATCAGCCCCAGCATTTT
TRBD1	TRBV5-4	once	TRBJ1-3	CASSDRGFRSGNTIYF	TGTGCCAGCAGCGACAGGGGTTTTCGCTCTGGAAACACCATATATTTT
-	TRBV5-4	-	TRBJ1-1	CASSMSGRGLTEAFF	TGTGCCAGCAGCATGAGTGGGCGGGGGCTCACTGAAGCTTTCTTT
-	TRBV2	-	TRBJ1-5	CASSERAPGQPQHF	TGTGCCAGCAGTGAGCGGGCGCCGGGGCAGCCCCAGCATTTT
TRBD1	TRBV4-1	once	TRBJ1-1	CASSQTGTGRNTEAFF	TGCGCCAGCAGCCAAACCGGGACAGGGCGAAACACTGAAGCTTTCTTT
TRBD1	TRBV30	-	TRBJ2-7	CAWSWTGYEQYF	TGTGCCTGGAGTTGGACAGGGTACGAGCAGTACTTC
TRBD1	TRBV5-1	-	TRBJ2-3	CASSVSDRERRTQYF	TGCGCCAGCAGCGTGTCGGACAGGGAACGACGCACGCAGTATTTT
TRBD2	TRBV3-1/TRBV3-2	-	TRBJ2-3	CASSQGLAGVADTQYF	TGTGCCAGCAGTCAAGGACTAGCGGGGGTTGCAGATACGCAGTATTTT
-	TRBV19	-	TRBJ2-1	CASSLPSRLPEQFF	TGTGCCAGTAGCCTCCCTTCCCGACTACCGGAGCAGTTCTTC
TRBD2	TRBV6-6	-	TRBJ2-1	CASSYREGAGGEQFF	TGTGCCAGCAGTTACCGCGAGGGAGCGGGAGGTGAGCAGTTCTTC
TRBD1	TRBV4-2	once	TRBJ2-3	CASSPGPGQGSDTQYF	TGTGCCAGCAGCCCCGGGCCGGGACAGGGGTCCGATACGCAGTATTTT
-	TRBV7-7	-	TRBJ2-7	CASSLARDFPYEQYF	TGTGCTAGCAGCTTAGCCCGGGACTTTCCCTACGAGCAGTACTTC
-	TRBV6-2/TRBV6-3	once	TRBJ2-2	CASSPAAGTGELFF	TGTGCCAGCAGTCCGGCAGCGGGCACCGGGGAGCTGTTTTTT
TRBD2	TRBV27	-	TRBJ2-7	CASSPMAGGGSYEQYF	TGTGCCAGCAGCCCTATGGCCGGGGGGGGATCCTACGAGCAGTACTTC
TRBD2	TRBV7-2	-	TRBJ2-3	CASSFTSGSTDTQYF	TGTGCCAGCAGCTTCACTAGCGGGAGCACAGATACGCAGTATTTT
-	TRBV14	once	TRBJ2-3	CASSQALFPVGGTDTQYF	TGTGCCAGCAGCCAAGCCCTTTTTCCGGTCGGTGGCACAGATACGCAGTATTTT